This T cell receptor beta chain originates from a study of cytomegalovirus exposure and HLA in healthy donors. Study-level information: Early on, a data release was issued that held some 85 million unique TCRs from HLA-typed donors.

About this clone itself: The antigen is undetermined.

V lost 4 bases, J lost 2 bases, and 15 bases lay in between. This CDR3 contains 15 residues. Germline CDR1 SGDLS, CDR2 YYNGEE. Primers: 60 Vbeta forward and 13 Jbeta reverse. The authors' processing: A follow-up analysis tallied 86 million or so unique TCR beta chains, roughly 11 million shared. The data were produced by immunoSEQ multiplex PCR, yet TCRdb's version contains in-frame clones alone and is incomplete. That table is the source of V, J and clone size, and D and trimming were worked out from the DNA. There are some 120,000 clones in the sample; roughly 82% occur only once, and 2.9% lies in the top ten. Study-level findings and limits: A list of 150 or so TCR beta chains associated with cytomegalovirus was given.

The TCR sequence derives from a woman in her thirties or forties in good health and CMV-seropositive. The sequencing sample was made of PBMCs. This chain joins TRBV9 and TRBJ1-2, with a possible D match to TRBD1 (6 bases). In nucleotides, the CDR3 is TGTGCCAGCAGCACTACCCCCGGACAGAACTATGGCTACACCTTC. As protein: CASSTTPGQNYGYTF.